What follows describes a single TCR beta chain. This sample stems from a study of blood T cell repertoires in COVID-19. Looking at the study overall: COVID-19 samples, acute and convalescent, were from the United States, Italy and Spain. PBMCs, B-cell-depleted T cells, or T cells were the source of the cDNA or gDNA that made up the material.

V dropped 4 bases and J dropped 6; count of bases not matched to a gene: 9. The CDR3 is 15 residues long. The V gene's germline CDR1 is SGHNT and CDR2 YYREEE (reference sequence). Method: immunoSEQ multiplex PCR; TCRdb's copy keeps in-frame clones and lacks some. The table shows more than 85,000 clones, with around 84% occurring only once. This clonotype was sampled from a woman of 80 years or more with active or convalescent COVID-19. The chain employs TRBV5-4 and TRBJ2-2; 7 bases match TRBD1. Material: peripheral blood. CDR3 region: CASSQGQILSGELFF. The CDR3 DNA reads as TGTGCCAGCAGCCAGGGACAGATTCTTTCCGGGGAGCTGTTTTTT.